Each of the 32 T cell receptor beta chains below was sequenced from the same sample in a study of blood T cell repertoires in COVID-19 (TCRdb year 2020). The library was made by the immunoSEQ multiplex PCR assay. TCRdb obtained this table from immuneACCESS and retained in-frame rearrangements with V and J assigned. These tables miss some clones; where compared with another copy, unresolved V genes account for less than half of the shortfall, and the remainder is unexplained. The sample contains 90,000 to 100,000 clones, about four fifths of them found a single time. The ten largest clones take up about 17% of the sample. The sequenced sample consisted of peripheral blood. The receptors here all came from a man older than 75 with acute or convalescent COVID-19.

This clone was detected a few times. V and J are TRBV27 and TRBJ2-7, with 9 bases identical to TRBD2. The germline V gene encodes CDR1 MNHEY and CDR2 SMNVEV (reference sequence). The CDR3 extends over 17 amino acids. Trimming at V came to 6 bases and at J to 2 bases, leaving 14 bases not matched to a gene. CDR3 sequence (DNA): TGTGCCAGCAGACGCCAAGCTGGGGGCGGGGGGGCCTACGAGCAGTACTTC. Its translation: CASRRQAGGGGAYEQYF.

The J gene is TRBJ2-1, the V gene TRBV11-3, with 7 bases fitting TRBD2. The CDR3 length is 16 residues. The germline gives CDR1 SGHNT, CDR2 YENEEA. With 1 base clipped from V and 5 bases from J, the junction kept 8 bases outside the gene matches. CDR3 nucleotide sequence: TGTGCCAGCAGCTTAGTTGCTAGCGGTTCTCACAATGAGCAGTTCTTC. It codes for CASSLVASGSHNEQFF.

The rearrangement joins TRBV21-1 to TRBJ2-7; the table's D call TRBD1 went unverified against the DNA. TRBV21-1 is reported as a pseudogene. This CDR3 has 16 residues. Here the CDR3 reads CASSKGAAGPPREQYF. In DNA, the CDR3 is TGTGCCAGCAGCAAAGGTGCGGCAGGGCCACCGCGTGAGCAGTACTTC.

This chain connects TRBV28 to TRBJ2-7; tentative D call: TRBD1 (6 bases). This CDR3 is built from 14 residues. V was shortened by 7 bases and J by 1 base, with 14 bases between the two germline ends. Germline V lookup: CDR1 MDHEN, CDR2 SYDVKM. DNA for the CDR3: TGTGCCAGCACCCCCGGGACACGTTCCTACGAGCAGTACTTC. Its protein is CASTPGTRSYEQYF.

This chain connects TRBV9 to TRBJ1-1; 7 bases map to TRBD1. This CDR3 spans 15 amino acids. V lost 6 bases to trimming and J lost 0 bases; unmatched junction nucleotides: 8. CDR1 and CDR2 (germline): SGDLS, YYNGEE. The CDR3 region is CASTPLGQMNTEAFF. The CDR3 DNA reads as TGTGCCAGCACTCCCTTGGGACAGATGAACACTGAAGCTTTCTTT.

The chain is built from TRBV7-2 and TRBJ1-6; 7 positions agree with TRBD1. J gave up 6 bases and V 2 bases, and 4 bases lay outside the gene matches. Per germline, CDR1 SGHTA and CDR2 FQGNSA. CDR3 length equals 15 residues. The DNA for the CDR3 is TGTGCCAGCAGCTTACGACAGGGACTTAATTCACCCCTCCACTTT. Its protein is CASSLRQGLNSPLHF.

This clone was seen more than once but under ten times. The chain has TRBV10-3 and TRBJ1-5; D unclear. The germline V gene has CDR1 ENHRY and CDR2 SYGVKD. The CDR3 runs to 13 residues. V gave up 6 bases and J gave up 5 bases, with 11 bases separating them. DNA of the CDR3: TGTGCCATCAGCCGCGGTGAGCATCAGCCCCAGCATTTT. Amino acids: CAISRGEHQPQHF.

This clone was detected a few times. The chain is built from TRBV7-2 and TRBJ1-2; 8 bases map to TRBD1. The CDR3 consists of 16 residues. Unmatched junction bases numbered 12, after V lost 5 bases and J lost 4 bases. Germline V lookup: CDR1 SGHTA, CDR2 FQGNSA. The CDR3: CASSPGQGGSSYGYTF. In nucleotides, the CDR3 is TGTGCCAGCAGCCCCGGACAGGGAGGTTCGAGCTATGGCTACACCTTC.

The chain joins TRBV9 to TRBJ2-2, with TRBD1 matching 10 bases. Germline V gene lookup returns CDR1 SGDLS and CDR2 YYNGEE. The CDR3 consists of 15 residues. V lost 4 bases and J lost 3; bases outside the gene matches: 3. This chain's CDR3 is CASSLGQGDTGELFF. The CDR3 DNA follows: TGTGCCAGCAGCTTAGGACAGGGGGACACCGGGGAGCTGTTTTTT.

The chain recombines TRBV5-1 with TRBJ2-1; 7 bases are shared with TRBD1. This CDR3 is 13 amino acids long. CDR1 SGHRS and CDR2 YFSETQ come from the germline V gene. Trimming took 0 bases from V and 7 from J; bases not matched to a gene: 1. The CDR3 DNA reads TGCGCCAGCAGCTTGGACAGGGGTAATGAGCAGTTCTTC. Translating gives CASSLDRGNEQFF.

The chain couples TRBV7-8 to TRBJ2-7; unclear D gene. Trimming left V 3 bases short and J 2 bases short, with 14 bases between. The CDR3 is 15 amino acids. The germline V gene encodes CDR1 SGHVS and CDR2 FQNEAQ. CDR3 sequence (DNA): TGTGCCAGCAGCTTCTCGGCGGCACTGCCCTACGAGCAGTACTTC. Its protein product is CASSFSAALPYEQYF.

The chain joins TRBV28 to TRBJ2-7; the D gene is possibly TRBD1 (6 bases). The germline CDR1 and CDR2 sequences are MDHEN and SYDVKM. V was pared by 2 bases and J by 5 bases, with 13 bases between. This CDR3 comprises 14 residues. The CDR3 here is CASSLRQVGHEQYF. The CDR3, as DNA: TGTGCCAGCAGTTTAAGACAGGTCGGCCACGAGCAGTACTTC.

This clone was seen a few times. The gene calls are TRBV11-3 and TRBJ2-1; TRBD2 agrees at 7 bases. V was pared by 4 bases and J by 2 bases, with 5 bases of the junction left unmatched. The CDR3 totals 15 residues. Germline CDR1 SGHNT, CDR2 YENEEA. In DNA form, the CDR3 reads TGTGCCAGCAGCTCAAATAGCGGGCCCTACAATGAGCAGTTCTTC. Translation gives CASSSNSGPYNEQFF. The complete variable domain, with remaining parts taken from reference TRBV11-3 and TRBJ2-1, reads EAGVVQSPRYKIIEKKQPVAFWCNPISGHNTLYWYLQNLGQGPELLIRYENEEAVDDSQLPKDRFSAERLKGVDSTLKIQPAELGDSAVYLCASSSNSGPYNEQFFGPGTRLTVL.

This clone appeared a few times. This chain uses TRBV12-3 or TRBV12-4 with TRBJ1-2; D is undetermined. Deletions cut 1 base from V and 14 bases from J, with 14 bases between. The CDR3 runs 12 residues. The CDR3 loop reads CASSLVVSAVTF. The DNA for the CDR3 is TGTGCCAGCAGTTTAGTAGTGTCAGCGGTTACCTTC.

The CDR3 DNA reads TGTGCCAGCAGCCCACACAGGGGGCAACACTCTGGGGCCAACGTCCTGACTTTC. It encodes CASSPHRGQHSGANVLTF. The chain couples TRBV9 to TRBJ2-6; 9 positions match TRBD1. Germline values: CDR1 SGDLS, CDR2 YYNGEE. The CDR3 runs 18 residues. The V and J ends lost 4 bases and 0 bases, in that order; junction bases with no gene match: 8.

V gene TRBV30 combines with J gene TRBJ1-1; D remains ambiguous. CDR1 and CDR2 (germline): GTSNPN, SVGIG (reference sequence). The ends were cut back, 5 bases at V and 1 base at J, with 5 bases in the middle. The CDR3 is 11 amino acids. CDR3: CAWVRNTEAFF. CDR3 DNA sequence: TGTGCCTGGGTTAGGAACACTGAAGCTTTCTTT.

J is TRBJ2-1 and V is TRBV10-3; no firm D call. The CDR3 extends over 13 amino acids. V lost 4 bases and J lost 4, with 8 bases in between. Germline CDR1 ENHRY, CDR2 SYGVKD. Written as DNA, the CDR3 is TGTGCCATCAGTGGATCGGGTTACAATGAGCAGTTCTTC. Its translation is CAISGSGYNEQFF.

In its sample, this clone was seen a few times. The chain joins TRBV2 to TRBJ1-2; no firm D call. Trimming cost V 5 bases and J 4 bases, with 11 bases left between them. Germline CDR1 SNHLY, CDR2 FYNNEI. The CDR3 contains 13 residues. CDR3 amino acids: CASSRDSSYGYTF. CDR3 coding DNA: TGTGCCAGCAGTCGGGATTCCTCCTATGGCTACACCTTC.

The chain carries TRBV10-2 and TRBJ1-6, with a possible D match to TRBD1 (5 bases). V shed 7 bases and J shed 8 bases, with 12 bases lying between them. Germline V gene lookup returns CDR1 WSHSY and CDR2 SAAADI. The length of the CDR3 is 13 residues. The CDR3 region is CASKLGEDSPLHF. DNA for the CDR3: TGCGCCAGCAAATTAGGGGAGGATTCACCCCTCCACTTT.

V usage is TRBV15 and J usage is TRBJ2-7; tentatively, D is TRBD2 (6 bases). There are 14 residues in the CDR3. The germline V and J ends were trimmed by 0 bases and 2 bases, with 8 bases remaining between them. Germline lookup yields CDR1 LNHNV and CDR2 YYDKDF (reference sequence). The CDR3 loop reads CATSREGGAYEQYF. CDR3 sequence (DNA): TGTGCCACCAGCAGAGAGGGAGGCGCCTACGAGCAGTACTTC.

The chain couples TRBV28 to TRBJ2-5, with TRBD2 matching 10 bases. The germline CDR1 and CDR2 sequences are MDHEN and SYDVKM. V gave up 7 bases and J gave up 5 bases; unmatched junction bases: 4. This CDR3 has 13 residues. The CDR3 here is CASILAGRETQYF. Written as DNA, the CDR3 is TGTGCCAGCATACTAGCGGGACGGGAGACCCAGTACTTC.

This clone has just a few counts. The chain has TRBV4-3 and TRBJ2-7; weak D call: TRBD2 (5 bases). The germline V gene has CDR1 LGHNA and CDR2 YSLEER. This CDR3 region has 15 residues. V lost 0 bases, J lost 0 bases, and 9 bases lay in between. DNA of the CDR3: TGCGCCAGCAGCCAAGATCATGGGAGCTCCTACGAGCAGTACTTC. Protein: CASSQDHGSSYEQYF.

This chain links TRBV27 with TRBJ2-2; TRBD1 might be the D (6 bases). Trimming cost V 4 bases and J 3 bases, with 9 bases left between them. The length of the CDR3 is 14 residues. Germline CDR1 MNHEY, CDR2 SMNVEV (reference sequence). Written as DNA, the CDR3 is TGTGCCAGCAGTTCAAACAGGGACACCGGGGAGCTGTTTTTT. Encoded protein: CASSSNRDTGELFF.

CDR3 in DNA: TGTGCCAGCAGTGAAGCGGTGACAGGAAGCAATCAGCCCCAGCATTTT. It codes for CASSEAVTGSNQPQHF. This chain joins TRBV6-1 and TRBJ1-5, with D perhaps TRBD1 (6 bases). Trimming left V 0 bases short and J 1 base short, with 10 bases between. The germline V gene encodes CDR1 MNHNS and CDR2 SASEGT. The CDR3 totals 16 residues.

This clone was detected a few times. The rearrangement uses TRBV25-1 and TRBJ2-7; TRBD1 agrees at 11 bases. The CDR3 has 12 residues. J lost 3 bases, V lost 8 bases, and 0 bases had no gene match. Looked up from germline, CDR1 is MGHDK and CDR2 is SYGVNS. The CDR3 DNA sequence: TGTGCCAGCGGGACAGGGGGCTACGAGCAGTACTTC. This encodes CASGTGGYEQYF.

The sample holds a few counts of this clone. The chain employs TRBV5-1 and TRBJ1-1, with D unresolved. There are 14 residues in the CDR3. Germline assignment: CDR1 SGHRS and CDR2 YFSETQ. Trimming stripped 6 bases from V and 4 bases from J, with 16 bases between. CDR3: CASTERESGTEAFF. Here the CDR3 DNA reads TGCGCCAGCACCGAAAGAGAGAGCGGCACTGAAGCTTTCTTT. Variable domain in full (rest from reference TRBV5-1 and TRBJ1-1): KAGVTQTPRYLIKTRGQQVTLSCSPISGHRSVSWYQQTPGQGLQFLFEYFSETQRNKGNFPGRFSGRQFSNSRSEMNVSTLELGDSALYLCASTERESGTEAFFGQGTRLTVV.

This chain connects TRBV27 to TRBJ2-2; D remains unclear. The length of the CDR3 is 14 residues. Germline loops: CDR1 MNHEY, CDR2 SMNVEV (reference sequence). The ends were cut back, 4 bases at V and 1 base at J, with 7 bases in the middle. For the CDR3, the DNA is TGTGCCAGCAGTTCCAGGCAGAACACCGGGGAGCTGTTTTTT. Protein sequence: CASSSRQNTGELFF.

The chain recombines TRBV11-2 with TRBJ1-3; 7 nucleotides align to TRBD1. Germline V gene data show CDR1 as SGHAT and CDR2 as FQNNGV. V gave up 4 bases and J gave up 0 bases; unmatched junction bases: 6. This CDR3 comprises 16 residues. CDR3 bases: TGTGCCAGCAGCTCGGGACAGTCTCCCTCTGGAAACACCATATATTTT. It codes for CASSSGQSPSGNTIYF.

The V gene is TRBV12-3 or TRBV12-4, the J gene TRBJ2-1, with D perhaps TRBD1 (5 bases). V was cut by 6 bases and J by 5 bases, with 8 bases left in between. The CDR3 is 12 residues long. DNA for the CDR3: TGTGCCAGCAGCCGCAGGGACAATGAGCAGTTCTTC. Its translation is CASSRRDNEQFF.

V and J are TRBV7-9 and TRBJ1-4; TRBD1 matches 10 bases. The CDR3 contains 14 residues. Trimming at V came to 4 bases and at J to 6 bases, leaving 2 bases not matched to a gene. Germline-derived CDR1 and CDR2 are SEHNR and FQNEAQ (reference sequence). The CDR3 region has the DNA TGTGCCAGCAGCTCCGGGACAGGGGATGAAAAACTGTTTTTT. Amino acid sequence: CASSSGTGDEKLFF.

The chain recombines TRBV19 with TRBJ2-3; 8 nucleotides line up with TRBD2. Trimming removed 8 bases from V and 5 bases from J; junction bases left unmatched: 6. This CDR3 contains 13 residues. Germline V lookup: CDR1 LNHDA, CDR2 SQIVND (reference sequence). CDR3 bases: TGTGCCAGTGGCGGGGGGCCGGAAGATACGCAGTATTTT. Amino acids: CASGGGPEDTQYF.

The chain carries TRBV27 and TRBJ2-6; 7 bases map to TRBD1. Germline values: CDR1 MNHEY, CDR2 SMNVEV (reference sequence). The CDR3 loop spans 17 amino acids. The trim removed 3 bases at V and 0 bases at J, leaving 5 bases unmatched. CDR3 sequence reads: CASSFGTARSGANVLTF. The CDR3 DNA follows: TGTGCCAGCAGTTTTGGGACAGCCCGCTCTGGGGCCAACGTCCTGACTTTC.